Each of the 23 T cell receptor beta chains below was sequenced from the same sample in a study of response to subunit inactivated influenza vaccine. From the RT-PCR reads, TCRdb called clonotypes with MiXCR, one entry per CDR3 protein. The sample lists a few hundred thousand distinct CDR3 sequences; 9.5% to 12% were seen once. Material: PBMCs from blood, obtained around seven weeks after vaccination. These receptors all stem from a man between 45 and 60 years old who received an inactivated influenza vaccine.

In this sample, this clonotype turned up a few times. This sequence joins TRBV20-1 and TRBJ2-2; D ambiguous. V was clipped by 0 bases and J by 1 base, with 12 bases between them. The germline V gene encodes CDR1 DFQATT and CDR2 SNEGSKA (reference sequence). This CDR3 is built from 16 residues. CDR3 nucleotides: TGCAGTGCTAGAGATGTGGCTCGCCGGAACACCGGGGAGCTGTTTTTT. This codes for CSARDVARRNTGELFF.

V is TRBV9 and J is TRBJ2-3; TRBD1 might be the D (5 bases). Trimming stripped 0 bases from V and 0 bases from J, with 20 bases between. Germline V CDR1 and CDR2: SGDLS, YYNGEE. The CDR3 spans 19 residues. As DNA, the CDR3 is TGTGCCAGCAGCGTAGCTAAATTGACAGACACTTCTAGCACAGATACGCAGTATTTT. Its translation is CASSVAKLTDTSSTDTQYF.

The chain links TRBV5-1 to TRBJ2-7; 9 nucleotides align to TRBD1. Per the germline V gene, CDR1 is SGHRS and CDR2 is YFSETQ. CDR3 length: 16 residues. The V gene end was trimmed by 3 bases and the J gene end by 0 bases; junction bases not matched to a gene: 7. CDR3 amino acids: CASSSLPTGGSYEQYF. In DNA form, the CDR3 reads TGCGCCAGCAGCTCCCTCCCGACAGGGGGCTCCTACGAGCAGTACTTC.

A few counts support this clonotype. This chain uses TRBV6-2 or TRBV6-3 with TRBJ2-1; 9 bases are shared with TRBD2. The V segment lost 0 bases and the J segment 3 bases; nucleotides outside the gene matches: 18. Germline V gives CDR1 MNHEY, CDR2 SVGEGT. This CDR3 is 21 amino acids long. CDR3: CASSYSGSGGLAGLIYNEQFF. CDR3 DNA: TGTGCCAGCAGTTACTCGGGATCCGGGGGGCTAGCGGGACTGATCTACAATGAGCAGTTCTTC.

The chain combines TRBV11-2 with TRBJ2-2; TRBD2 might be the D (6 bases). The CDR3 runs 19 residues. Between the trimmed V and J ends, which lost 2 bases and 0 bases, there was a span of 19 bases. CDR1 and CDR2 (germline): SGHAT, FQNNGV. CDR3 sequence reads: CASSLLGGPAGSNTGELFF. The CDR3 DNA reads as TGTGCCAGCAGCTTATTGGGAGGCCCCGCGGGGTCGAACACCGGGGAGCTGTTTTTT.

The J gene is TRBJ2-7, the V gene TRBV5-4, with 11 positions matching TRBD2. J was trimmed by 0 bases and V by 2 bases; bases with no gene match: 4. Germline assignment: CDR1 SGHNT and CDR2 YYREEE (reference sequence). This CDR3 has 16 residues. The DNA of the CDR3 is TGTGCCAGCAGCTTTACGACTAGCGGGACCTCCTACGAGCAGTACTTC. Translated, it gives CASSFTTSGTSYEQYF.

CDR3 sequence: CSARGPEYGYTF. The CDR3 region has the DNA TGCAGTGCTAGAGGGCCAGAGTATGGCTACACCTTC. The J gene is TRBJ1-2, the V gene TRBV20-1; D remains unclear. Trimming took off 1 base at V and 5 bases at J, with 8 bases between the two ends. Germline lookup yields CDR1 DFQATT and CDR2 SNEGSKA (reference sequence). The CDR3 extends over 12 amino acids.

The sample holds one count of this clonotype. The V and J genes are TRBV5-6 and TRBJ2-3, with D perhaps TRBD2 (6 bases). The CDR3 length is 14 residues. Germline V gene lookup returns CDR1 SGHDT and CDR2 YYEEEE. Trimming left V 6 bases short and J 7 bases short, with 18 bases between. The CDR3, as DNA: TGTGCCAGCACCCCTAGGAGGGGTACAAATACGCAGTATTTT. Its protein is CASTPRRGTNTQYF.

This clonotype was recorded at least ten times. The V call is TRBV28, the J call TRBJ1-5; D is undetermined. This CDR3 spans 14 amino acids. The V end was cut by 3 bases, the J end by 1 base, with 7 bases between. The germline CDR1 and CDR2 sequences are MDHEN and SYDVKM. For the CDR3, the DNA is TGTGCCAGCAGTTTGATGGCCAGCAATCAGCCCCAGCATTTT. Translating gives CASSLMASNQPQHF.

In this sample, this clonotype turned up many times. The gene calls are TRBV7-9 and TRBJ2-7, with a possible D match to TRBD2 (5 bases). Germline assignment: CDR1 SEHNR and CDR2 FQNEAQ (reference sequence). The CDR3 consists of 14 residues. With 2 bases removed from V and 1 base from J, the gap between germline ends came to 9 bases. CDR3 sequence: CASSLPGISYEQYF. CDR3 DNA: TGTGCCAGCAGCTTACCCGGGATTTCCTACGAGCAGTACTTC.

This clonotype was seen more than once but under ten times. V gene TRBV24-1 combines with J gene TRBJ2-5, with D perhaps TRBD1 or TRBD2 (6 bases each). There are 15 residues in the CDR3. Looked up from germline, CDR1 is KGHDR and CDR2 is SFDVKD. Trimming took 5 bases from V and 2 from J, leaving 14 bases between them. The CDR3 nucleotides are TGTGCCACCAGTGGTAAGGGGGGCCTACAAGAGACCCAGTACTTC. Amino acids: CATSGKGGLQETQYF.

This chain uses TRBV5-1 with TRBJ2-1; D is undetermined. V was trimmed by 4 bases and J by 0 bases, leaving 14 bases between them. The CDR3 totals 16 residues. Looked up from germline, CDR1 is SGHRS and CDR2 is YFSETQ. DNA for the CDR3: TGCGCCAGCAGCCCAGAGACCAGAAGCTCCTACAATGAGCAGTTCTTC. This sequence encodes CASSPETRSSYNEQFF.

This clonotype has at least ten counts. V usage is TRBV20-1 and J usage is TRBJ2-7, with 10 bases lining up with TRBD2. V lost 6 bases, J lost 2 bases, and 10 bases stayed unmatched. The germline CDR1 and CDR2 sequences are DFQATT and SNEGSKA (reference sequence). The CDR3 covers 15 residues. In DNA form, the CDR3 reads TGCAGTGCCACTCCTACTAGCGGGGTTACCTACGAGCAGTACTTC. Protein product: CSATPTSGVTYEQYF.

As to this clonotype: A read error may be the cause here, since a much bigger clone is one base away. V is TRBV12-3 or TRBV12-4 and J is TRBJ2-1, with unresolved D. The V and J ends lost 6 bases and 3 bases respectively, with 3 bases between them. The CDR3 covers 11 residues. CDR3 sequence reads: CASRDYNEQFF. The CDR3 DNA follows: TGTGCCAGCAGAGACTACAATGAGCAGTTCTTC.

The chain uses TRBV20-1 and TRBJ1-4; 7 nucleotides align to TRBD1. Trimming cost V 4 bases and J 8 bases; bases outside gene matches: 4. In germline, CDR1 is DFQATT, CDR2 SNEGSKA (reference sequence). The CDR3 totals 12 residues. The CDR3 sequence is CSATRQGEKLFF. In DNA, the CDR3 is TGCAGTGCTACTCGACAGGGAGAAAAACTGTTTTTT.

This clonotype turned up a few times. V and J are TRBV5-1 and TRBJ2-1; 13 nucleotides align to TRBD2. V trimming: 5 bases; J trimming: 4 bases; junction bases outside the gene matches: 12. The germline CDR1 and CDR2 sequences are SGHRS and YFSETQ. The CDR3 consists of 18 residues. CDR3 sequence: CASSSGLAGASGYNEQFF. CDR3 nucleotides: TGCGCCAGCAGTTCAGGACTAGCGGGGGCCTCGGGTTACAATGAGCAGTTCTTC.

This clonotype was seen more than once but under ten times. The chain combines TRBV6-2 or TRBV6-3 with TRBJ2-7; D uncertain. CDR1 and CDR2 (germline): MNHEY, SVGEGT. Trimming pared 6 bases from V and 0 bases from J, leaving 12 bases between. The CDR3 length is 14 residues. CDR3 sequence: CASRYLPASYEQYF. The DNA of the CDR3 is TGTGCCAGCAGGTACCTTCCTGCCTCCTACGAGCAGTACTTC.

The genes are TRBV15 and TRBJ2-7, with D uncertain. CDR1 is LNHNV and CDR2 is YYDKDF in the germline V gene (reference sequence). The CDR3 covers 15 residues. The V gene lost 3 bases and the J gene lost 0 bases, with 12 bases spanning the gap. CDR3 sequence (DNA): TGTGCCACCAGCAGGGGCTCCTTGGGCTCCTACGAGCAGTACTTC. Its protein is CATSRGSLGSYEQYF.

This clonotype was detected ten times or more. The CDR3 sequence is CSARDFRDTSTDTQYF. CDR3 nucleotides: TGCAGTGCTAGAGATTTCCGGGACACTAGCACAGATACGCAGTATTTT. The rearrangement uses TRBV20-1 and TRBJ2-3, with D perhaps matching TRBD1 (6 bases). V lost 0 bases and J lost 0, with 13 bases in between. The CDR3 has 16 residues. Germline CDR1 DFQATT, CDR2 SNEGSKA (reference sequence).

This clonotype was observed a few times. The chain employs TRBV6-1 and TRBJ2-7; either TRBD1 or TRBD2 may supply D (5 bases each). Trimming took 6 bases from V and 4 from J, leaving 19 bases between them. The CDR3 spans 15 residues. Looked up from germline, CDR1 is MNHNS and CDR2 is SASEGT. The CDR3 sequence: CASRSRSGTAYEQYF. DNA of the CDR3: TGTGCCAGCAGATCACGGTCCGGGACCGCGTACGAGCAGTACTTC.

The table lists this clonotype with many counts. V usage is TRBV5-1 and J usage is TRBJ2-3; D is possibly TRBD2 (5 bases). Germline V lookup: CDR1 SGHRS, CDR2 YFSETQ. V lost 7 bases to trimming and J lost 0 bases, with 12 bases between them. The CDR3 has 14 amino acids. CDR3 sequence (DNA): TGCGCCAGCTCACAAAGGACTAGCACAGATACGCAGTATTTT. Translated, it gives CASSQRTSTDTQYF. The full variable domain, rest sourced from reference TRBV5-1 and TRBJ2-3, is KAGVTQTPRYLIKTRGQQVTLSCSPISGHRSVSWYQQTPGQGLQFLFEYFSETQRNKGNFPGRFSGRQFSNSRSEMNVSTLELGDSALYLCASSQRTSTDTQYFGPGTRLTVL.

The chain has TRBV13 and TRBJ1-3; 8 bases map to TRBD1. Per the germline V gene, CDR1 is PRHDT and CDR2 is FYEKMQ (reference sequence). The V segment lost 5 bases and the J segment 8 bases; nucleotides outside the gene matches: 14. This CDR3 has 16 amino acids. The CDR3 is CASSPRPSDRAYTIYF. The CDR3 DNA is TGTGCCAGCAGCCCTCGCCCCTCGGACAGGGCGTACACCATATATTTT.

At least ten counts were recorded for this clonotype. The chain carries TRBV12-3 or TRBV12-4 and TRBJ1-1; the D gene is possibly TRBD1 (5 bases). This CDR3 is 14 amino acids long. With 6 bases removed from V and 4 bases from J, the gap between germline ends came to 15 bases. This CDR3 is CASREGRQTTEAFF. Here the CDR3 DNA reads TGTGCCAGCAGGGAGGGACGGCAAACCACTGAAGCTTTCTTT.